The clone carrying this T cell receptor beta chain came up many times. Its antigen is currently unknown. Each CDR3 protein is one row after TCRdb ran MiXCR on the PCR reads. This sample yields some 320,000 distinct CDR3 sequences, of which about 20% are seen a single time; 0.81% belongs to the top ten. Sorting defined naive CD8 T cells as CD8+CD4-CCR7+CD45RA+. This sample stems from a study of molecular identifiers for immune sequencing clone quantification. Per the germline V gene, CDR1 is WNHNN and CDR2 is SYGVQD (reference sequence). This CDR3 has 15 amino acids. V dropped 8 bases and J dropped 7 bases, with 24 bases sitting between them. General study findings and limits: Because of identical TCR molecules sharing a barcode, sizes of highly expanded clones could be underestimated.

The source is a human donor in good health. Some libraries in this study had Jurkat cell RNA spiked in. Source material: naive CD8+ T cells from blood, with Jurkat cell RNA spiked in. Subset meaning: FACS-sorted CD8+CD4-CCR7+CD45RA+ naive T cells. This sequence joins TRBV10-1 and TRBJ2-7, with unresolved D. The CDR3 loop is CASSPRSGGPLEQYF. CDR3 nucleotide sequence: TGCGCCAGCTCACCTCGTTCGGGCGGACCATTGGAGCAGTACTTC.